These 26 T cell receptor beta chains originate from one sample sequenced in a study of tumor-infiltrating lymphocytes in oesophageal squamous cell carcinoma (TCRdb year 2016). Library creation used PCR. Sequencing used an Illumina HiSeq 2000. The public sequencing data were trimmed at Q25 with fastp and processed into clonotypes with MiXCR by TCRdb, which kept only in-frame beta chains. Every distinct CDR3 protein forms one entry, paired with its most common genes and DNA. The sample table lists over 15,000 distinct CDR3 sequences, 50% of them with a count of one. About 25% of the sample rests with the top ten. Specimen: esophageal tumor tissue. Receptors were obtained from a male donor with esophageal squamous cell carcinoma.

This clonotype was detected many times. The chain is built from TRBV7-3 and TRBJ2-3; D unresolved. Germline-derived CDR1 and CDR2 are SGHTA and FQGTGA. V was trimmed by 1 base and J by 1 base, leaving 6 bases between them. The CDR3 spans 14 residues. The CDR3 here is CASSLSRGTDTQYF. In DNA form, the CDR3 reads TGTGCCAGCAGCTTAAGCCGGGGCACAGATACGCAGTATTTT.

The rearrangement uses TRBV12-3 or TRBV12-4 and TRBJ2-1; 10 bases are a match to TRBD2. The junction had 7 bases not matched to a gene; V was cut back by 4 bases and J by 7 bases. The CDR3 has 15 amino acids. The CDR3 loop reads CASSSEREGLNEQFF. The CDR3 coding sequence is TGTGCCAGCAGTTCGGAGCGGGAGGGCCTTAATGAGCAGTTCTTC.

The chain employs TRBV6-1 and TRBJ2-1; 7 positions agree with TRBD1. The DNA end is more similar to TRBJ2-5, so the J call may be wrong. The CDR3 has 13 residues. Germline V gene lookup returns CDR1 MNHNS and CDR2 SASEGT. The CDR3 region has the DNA TGTGCCAGCAGAACCGGGACAGAAGAGACCCAGTACTTC. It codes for CASRTGTEETQYF.

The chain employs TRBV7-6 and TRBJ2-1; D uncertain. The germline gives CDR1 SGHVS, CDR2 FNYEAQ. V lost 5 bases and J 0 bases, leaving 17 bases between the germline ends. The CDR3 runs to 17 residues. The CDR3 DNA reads TGTGCCAGCAGCGAAAGTATTGCAGGTAGCTCCTACAATGAGCAGTTCTTC. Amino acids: CASSESIAGSSYNEQFF.

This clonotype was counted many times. The CDR3 coding sequence is TGCAGTGTTGCCCCCACGGGTTCAGATACGCAGTATTTT. This encodes CSVAPTGSDTQYF. The rearrangement uses TRBV20-1 and TRBJ2-3; D is ambiguous. CDR3 length: 13 amino acids. CDR1 is DFQATT and CDR2 is SNEGSKA in the germline V gene (reference sequence). The germline V and J ends were trimmed by 7 bases and 4 bases, with 15 bases remaining between them.

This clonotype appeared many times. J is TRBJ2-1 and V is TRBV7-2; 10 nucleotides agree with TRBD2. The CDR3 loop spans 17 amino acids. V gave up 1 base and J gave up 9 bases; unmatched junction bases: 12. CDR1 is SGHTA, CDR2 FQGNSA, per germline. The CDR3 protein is CASSLDGASGSISEQFF. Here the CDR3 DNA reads TGTGCCAGCAGCTTAGACGGTGCTAGCGGGAGTATAAGTGAGCAGTTCTTC. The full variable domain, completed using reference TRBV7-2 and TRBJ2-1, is GAGVSQSPSNKVTEKGKDVELRCDPISGHTALYWYRQSLGQGLEFLIYFQGNSAPDKSGLPSDRFSAERTGGSVSTLTIQRTQQEDSAVYLCASSLDGASGSISEQFFGPGTRLTVL.

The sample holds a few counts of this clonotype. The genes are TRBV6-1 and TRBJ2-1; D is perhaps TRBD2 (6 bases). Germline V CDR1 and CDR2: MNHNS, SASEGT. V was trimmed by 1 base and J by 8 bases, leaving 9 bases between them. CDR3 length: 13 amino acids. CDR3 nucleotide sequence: TGTGCCAGCAGTGAAGGACCGGGAGATGAGCAGTTCTTC. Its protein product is CASSEGPGDEQFF.

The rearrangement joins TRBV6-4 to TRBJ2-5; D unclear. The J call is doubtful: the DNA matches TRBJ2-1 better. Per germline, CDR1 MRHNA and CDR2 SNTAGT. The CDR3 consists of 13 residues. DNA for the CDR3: TGTGCCAGCAGTGAGACACATTACAATGAGCAGTTCTTC. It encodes CASSETHYNEQFF.

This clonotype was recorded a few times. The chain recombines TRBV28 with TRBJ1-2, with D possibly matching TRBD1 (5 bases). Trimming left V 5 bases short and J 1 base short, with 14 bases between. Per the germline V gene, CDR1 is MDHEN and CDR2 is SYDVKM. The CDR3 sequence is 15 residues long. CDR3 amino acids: CASSPGGSSNYGYTF. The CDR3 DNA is TGTGCCAGCAGTCCCGGGGGGAGTAGTAACTATGGCTACACCTTC.

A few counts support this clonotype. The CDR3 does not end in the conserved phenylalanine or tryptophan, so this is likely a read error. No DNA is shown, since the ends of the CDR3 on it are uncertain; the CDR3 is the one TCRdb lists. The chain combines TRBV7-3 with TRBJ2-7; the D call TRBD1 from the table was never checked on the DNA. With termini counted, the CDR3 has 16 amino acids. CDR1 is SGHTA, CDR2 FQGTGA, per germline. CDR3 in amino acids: CASSPGTGGYGYTFGS.

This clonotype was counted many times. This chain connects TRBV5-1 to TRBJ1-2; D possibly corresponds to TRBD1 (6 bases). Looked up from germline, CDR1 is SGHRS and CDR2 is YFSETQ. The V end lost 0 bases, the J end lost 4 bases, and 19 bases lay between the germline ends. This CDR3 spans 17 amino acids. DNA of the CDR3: TGCGCCAGCAGCTTGGGTCCGTTCGGGGGGCCGGCCTATGGCTACACCTTC. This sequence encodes CASSLGPFGGPAYGYTF.

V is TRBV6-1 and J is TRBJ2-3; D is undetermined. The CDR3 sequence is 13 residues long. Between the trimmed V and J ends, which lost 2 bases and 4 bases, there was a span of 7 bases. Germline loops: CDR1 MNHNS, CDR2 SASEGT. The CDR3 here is CASSEWSPDTQYF. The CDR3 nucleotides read TGTGCCAGCAGTGAATGGTCGCCAGATACGCAGTATTTT.

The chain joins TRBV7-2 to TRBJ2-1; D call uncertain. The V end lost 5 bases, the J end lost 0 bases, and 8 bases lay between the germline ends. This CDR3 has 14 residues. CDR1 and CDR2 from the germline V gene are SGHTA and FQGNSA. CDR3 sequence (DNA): TGTGCCAGCAGCCTGGCAAGCTCCTACAATGAGCAGTTCTTC. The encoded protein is CASSLASSYNEQFF.

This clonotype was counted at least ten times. DNA for the CDR3: TGTGCCAGCAGGACGAGACGGGACTCTGGAAACACCATATATTTT. Amino acids: CASRTRRDSGNTIYF. The chain has TRBV6-1 and TRBJ1-3; no firm D call. Germline CDR1 MNHNS, CDR2 SASEGT. Deletions cut 6 bases from V and 0 bases from J, with 12 bases between. The CDR3 length is 15 residues.

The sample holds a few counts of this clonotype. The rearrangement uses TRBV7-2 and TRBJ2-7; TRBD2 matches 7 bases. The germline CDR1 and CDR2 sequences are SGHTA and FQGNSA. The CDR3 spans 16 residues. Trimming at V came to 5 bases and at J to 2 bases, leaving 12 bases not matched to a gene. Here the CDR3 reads CASSKRVASGAYEQYF. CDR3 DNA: TGTGCCAGCAGCAAACGGGTCGCTAGCGGAGCCTACGAGCAGTACTTC.

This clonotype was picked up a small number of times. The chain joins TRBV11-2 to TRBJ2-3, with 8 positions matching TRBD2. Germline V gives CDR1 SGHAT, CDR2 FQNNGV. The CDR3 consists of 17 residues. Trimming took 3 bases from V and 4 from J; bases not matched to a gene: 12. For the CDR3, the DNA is TGTGCCAGCAGCTTCCGTGACGGGAGGGGGAAAGCAGATACGCAGTATTTT. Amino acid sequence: CASSFRDGRGKADTQYF.

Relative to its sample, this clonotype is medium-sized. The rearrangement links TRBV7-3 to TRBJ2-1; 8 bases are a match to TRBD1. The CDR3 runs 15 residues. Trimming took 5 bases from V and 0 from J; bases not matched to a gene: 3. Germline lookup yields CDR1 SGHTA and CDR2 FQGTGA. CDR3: CASSETGGSYNEQFF. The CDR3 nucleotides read TGTGCCAGCAGCGAAACAGGGGGCTCCTACAATGAGCAGTTCTTC.

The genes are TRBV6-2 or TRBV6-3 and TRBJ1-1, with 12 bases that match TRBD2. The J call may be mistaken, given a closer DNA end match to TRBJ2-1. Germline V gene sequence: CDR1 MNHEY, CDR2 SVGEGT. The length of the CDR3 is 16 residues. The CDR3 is CASSYPTSGRGNEQFF. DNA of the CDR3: TGTGCCAGCAGTTACCCGACTAGCGGGAGAGGCAATGAGCAGTTCTTC.

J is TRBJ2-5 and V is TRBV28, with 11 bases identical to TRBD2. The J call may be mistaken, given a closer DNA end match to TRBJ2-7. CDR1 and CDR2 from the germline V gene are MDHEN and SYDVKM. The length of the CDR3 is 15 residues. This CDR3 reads CASSFTSGSRSEQYF. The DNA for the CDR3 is TGTGCCAGCAGTTTTACTAGCGGGAGCCGGAGCGAGCAGTACTTC.

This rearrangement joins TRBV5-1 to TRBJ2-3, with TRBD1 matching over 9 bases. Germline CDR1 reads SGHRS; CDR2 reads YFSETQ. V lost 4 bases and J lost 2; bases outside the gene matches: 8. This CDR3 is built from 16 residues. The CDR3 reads CASSRTGTGTTDTQYF. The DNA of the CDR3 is TGCGCCAGCAGCCGCACCGGGACAGGGACCACAGATACGCAGTATTTT.

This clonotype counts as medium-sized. The CDR3, as DNA: TGTGCCAGCAGTCATCAGGACTATAATTCACCCCTCCACTTT. Its translation is CASSHQDYNSPLHF. V gene TRBV7-9 combines with J gene TRBJ1-6; D remains unclear. Germline V CDR1 and CDR2: SEHNR, FQNEAQ (reference sequence). The CDR3 extends over 14 amino acids. V lost 6 bases and J 3 bases, leaving 9 bases between the germline ends.

For the CDR3, the DNA is TGTGCCAGCAGTTCGGACAGGGGGGCAATTGGCACAGATACGCAGTATTTT. Protein sequence: CASSSDRGAIGTDTQYF. The J gene is TRBJ2-3, the V gene TRBV6-6, with 10 bases lining up with TRBD1. The CDR3 length is 17 residues. Trimming cost V 4 bases and J 1 base; bases outside gene matches: 8. Germline values: CDR1 MNHNY, CDR2 SVGAGI (reference sequence).

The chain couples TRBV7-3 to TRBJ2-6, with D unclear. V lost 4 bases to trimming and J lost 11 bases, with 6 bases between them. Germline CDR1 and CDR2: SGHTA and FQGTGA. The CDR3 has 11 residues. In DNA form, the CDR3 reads TGTGCCAGCAGCTCCCAAGACGTCCTGACTTTC. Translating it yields CASSSQDVLTF.

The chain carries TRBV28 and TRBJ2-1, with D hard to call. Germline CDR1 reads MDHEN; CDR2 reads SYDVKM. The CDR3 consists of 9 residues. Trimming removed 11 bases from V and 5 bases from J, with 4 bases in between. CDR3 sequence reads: CAYDNEQFF. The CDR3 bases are TGTGCCTATGACAATGAGCAGTTCTTC.

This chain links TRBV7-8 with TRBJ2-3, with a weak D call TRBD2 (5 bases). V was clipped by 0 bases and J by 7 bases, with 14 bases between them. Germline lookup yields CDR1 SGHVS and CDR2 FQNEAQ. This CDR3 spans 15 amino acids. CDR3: CASSLAGNGGNTQYF. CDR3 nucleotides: TGTGCCAGCAGCTTAGCTGGAAACGGAGGAAATACGCAGTATTTT.

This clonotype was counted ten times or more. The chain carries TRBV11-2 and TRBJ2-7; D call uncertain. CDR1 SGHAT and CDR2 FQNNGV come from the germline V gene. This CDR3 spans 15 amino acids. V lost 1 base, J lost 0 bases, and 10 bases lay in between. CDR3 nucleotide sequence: TGTGCCAGCAGCTTAGTTTTGGAGAGCTCCTACGAGCAGTACTTC. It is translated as CASSLVLESSYEQYF.